This T cell receptor (beta chain) was sequenced during a study of OX40 agonist ivuxolimab in advanced cancers. Study summary: Those treated in dose escalation had hepatocellular carcinoma, melanoma, renal cell cancer or head and neck cancer.

Findings and limits, study-wide: On average, a greater number of expanded clones characterised CD8+ T cells relative to CD4+.

Germline values: CDR1 MNHNS, CDR2 SASEGT. Trimming left V 3 bases short and J 2 bases short, with 11 bases between. The CDR3 has 14 amino acids. Sequencing was performed with immunoSEQ multiplex PCR; in TCRdb, only in-frame clones are kept and a portion is missing. Of tens of thousands of clones listed, about 90% are singletons. With respect to this clone: Its antigen remains unknown.

Exclusion applied to patients with autoimmune disease history or systemic immunosuppression. The receptor comes from an adult with an advanced solid tumor such as melanoma, head and neck, liver or kidney cancer. This material consisted of CD4+ or CD8+ T cells sorted from blood, taken in a trial of the OX40 agonist ivuxolimab. The chain links TRBV6-1 to TRBJ2-7; perhaps D is TRBD1 or TRBD2 (5 bases each). CDR3 DNA sequence: TGTGCCAGCAGTGAGAGGGACCGAACCTACGAGCAGTACTTC. Its translation: CASSERDRTYEQYF.